This T cell receptor beta chain was identified in a study of cytotoxic CD8 clonotypes in ibrutinib-treated CLL. Generated by immunoSEQ multiplex PCR, the TCRdb table keeps only in-frame clones and is missing some. Here the sample spans 110,000 to 150,000 clones, 79% being singletons. The CDR3 totals 14 residues. Looked up from germline, CDR1 is LNHNV and CDR2 is YYDKDF (reference sequence). Trimming shortened V by 5 bases and J by 7 bases, and 15 bases separated the two germline ends. The source is a human donor with chronic lymphocytic leukemia. The rearrangement links TRBV15 to TRBJ2-1; D not resolved. The sample here was PBMCs, taken after 12 months of ibrutinib treatment. DNA of the CDR3: TGTGCCACCAGCCCTCGTTTTATGTTGAATGAGCAGTTCTTC. Amino acids: CATSPRFMLNEQFF.